This T cell receptor beta chain came from a study of cytomegalovirus exposure and HLA in healthy donors. Looking at the study overall: Falling in the Caucasian-associated ancestry cluster were less than 85% of some 400 genotyped donors.

Vbeta (60) and Jbeta (13) primers were used in the PCR. The repertoire was sequenced with immunoSEQ multiplex PCR; TCRdb's copy has only in-frame clones and lacks some. The sample carries some 110,000 clones, about four fifths recorded once. The sequencing input was PBMCs. The origin of this receptor is a man aged 25-45 years in good health and CMV-seropositive.

The CDR3: CASSLDRQQWSPLHF. The DNA for the CDR3 is TGTGCCAGCAGCTTGGATCGGCAACAGTGGTCACCCCTCCACTTT. This chain uses TRBV5-4 with TRBJ1-6; D uncertain. The germline V gene has CDR1 SGHNT and CDR2 YYREEE (reference sequence). CDR3 length equals 15 residues. The V end was cut by 0 bases, the J end by 10 bases, with 14 bases between.